The 18 T cell receptor beta chains given below trace back to one sample, sequenced in a study of Ad26.COV2.S vaccination and SARS-CoV-2 variants. Assay: immunoSEQ multiplex PCR; the TCRdb copy retains only in-frame clones and omits some. The sample lists around 250,000 clones, around 88% seen once, with about 2.8% in the top ten. Treatment indicated: roughly 19 received Ad26.COV2.S at low or high dose, single or two shots; a few received placebo; per-sample allocation not given. Each sample was drawn 63 days after the first injection (of vaccine or placebo). The material sequenced was peripheral blood, taken in a trial of Ad26.COV2.S vaccine versus placebo. The receptors were sampled from a person aged 18-65 years who received the Ad26.COV2.S COVID-19 vaccine or a placebo.

The chain carries TRBV25-1 and TRBJ1-5, with D possibly TRBD1 on 5 matching bases. Trimming removed 1 base from V and 3 bases from J, with 19 bases in between. CDR3 length: 18 amino acids. The germline CDR1 and CDR2 sequences are MGHDK and SYGVNS. The CDR3 DNA reads TGTGCCAGCAGTGAATCAGGTTCGATCGGGGGGTACAATCAGCCCCAGCATTTT. Its protein product is CASSESGSIGGYNQPQHF.

V usage is TRBV15 and J usage is TRBJ1-1, with TRBD1 as a possible D gene (6 bases). The V gene lost 1 base and the J gene lost 3 bases, with 15 bases spanning the gap. This CDR3 has 16 residues. In germline, CDR1 is LNHNV, CDR2 YYDKDF (reference sequence). The CDR3 DNA follows: TGTGCCACCAGCAGAGTCCAGGGGACCGCAGACACTGAAGCTTTCTTT. It specifies CATSRVQGTADTEAFF.

The chain couples TRBV30 to TRBJ1-2; D is undetermined. The CDR3 loop spans 11 amino acids. V shed 3 bases and J shed 2 bases, with 4 bases lying between them. The germline V gene has CDR1 GTSNPN and CDR2 SVGIG (reference sequence). The CDR3: CAWRLNYGYTF. CDR3 sequence (DNA): TGTGCCTGGAGGTTGAACTATGGCTACACCTTC.

The chain employs TRBV11-2 and TRBJ1-6; possibly TRBD1 for D (5 bases). Germline V gene sequence: CDR1 SGHAT, CDR2 FQNNGV. CDR3 size: 15 residues. The V and J ends lost 6 bases and 8 bases respectively, with 17 bases between them. The CDR3, as DNA: TGTGCCAGCAGGTATCAGACAGCCAGAGATTCACCCCTCCACTTT. This codes for CASRYQTARDSPLHF.

The J gene is TRBJ2-1, the V gene TRBV6-1; D unclear. The CDR3 spans 15 residues. V was cut by 1 base and J by 2 bases, with 9 bases left in between. Germline-derived CDR1 and CDR2 are MNHNS and SASEGT. For the CDR3, the DNA is TGTGCCAGCAGTGAAGGGGATTGGACCTACAATGAGCAGTTCTTC. Protein product: CASSEGDWTYNEQFF.

The chain links TRBV23-1 to TRBJ2-7; 9 nucleotides line up with TRBD1. TRBV23-1 falls under the ORF class, with uncertain function. The ends lost 6 bases at V and 2 bases at J; junction bases unmatched: 8. There are 15 residues in the CDR3. This CDR3 is CASRKGQGATYEQYV. The CDR3 coding sequence is TGCGCCAGCAGGAAGGGACAGGGTGCGACCTACGAGCAGTACGTC.

This chain uses TRBV12-3 or TRBV12-4 with TRBJ2-5, with 7 nucleotides matching TRBD2. V was clipped by 7 bases and J by 3 bases; unmatched bases: 5. CDR3 length equals 13 residues. The CDR3 protein is CASTLGGKETQYF. As DNA, the CDR3 is TGTGCCAGCACCCTCGGGGGGAAAGAGACCCAGTACTTC.

The gene calls are TRBV9 and TRBJ2-2; D uncertain. CDR1 is SGDLS and CDR2 is YYNGEE in the germline V gene. V was cut by 4 bases and J by 7 bases, with 11 bases left in between. This CDR3 region has 13 residues. CDR3 residues: CASSPVVHGELFF. In DNA, the CDR3 is TGTGCCAGCAGCCCAGTGGTGCACGGGGAGCTGTTTTTT. The complete variable domain, with remaining parts taken from reference TRBV9 and TRBJ2-2, reads DSGVTQTPKHLITATGQRVTLRCSPRSGDLSVYWYQQSLDQGLQFLIQYYNGEERAKGNILERFSAQQFPDLHSELNLSSLELGDSALYFCASSPVVHGELFFGEGSRLTVL.

This clone was seen only once. The gene calls are TRBV7-9 and TRBJ1-4, with D possibly being TRBD1 (6 bases). The germline V and J ends were trimmed by 6 bases and 2 bases, with 19 bases remaining between them. The CDR3 has 17 amino acids. Germline V lookup: CDR1 SEHNR, CDR2 FQNEAQ (reference sequence). Written as DNA, the CDR3 is TGTGCCAGCAGGGCCCACCCAAGGACAGTTACTAATGAAAAACTGTTTTTT. Translation gives CASRAHPRTVTNEKLFF. The full variable domain, completed using reference TRBV7-9 and TRBJ1-4, is DTGVSQNPRHKITKRGQNVTFRCDPISEHNRLYWYRQTLGQGPEFLTYFQNEAQLEKSRLLSDRFSAERPKGSFSTLEIQRTEQGDSAMYLCASRAHPRTVTNEKLFFGSGTQLSVL.

The chain carries TRBV6-4 and TRBJ2-1; 14 bases map to TRBD2. The CDR3 has 15 amino acids. Germline loops: CDR1 MRHNA, CDR2 SNTAGT. The V and J ends lost 3 bases and 8 bases, in that order; junction bases with no gene match: 3. DNA for the CDR3: TGTGCCAGCAGTGAAGCGGGACTAGCGGGAGATGAGCAGTTCTTC. Protein: CASSEAGLAGDEQFF.

The chain combines TRBV3-1 (or the pseudogene TRBV3-2) with TRBJ1-1, with D perhaps TRBD1 (6 bases). This CDR3 has 20 amino acids. CDR1 and CDR2 from the germline V gene are LGHDT and YNNKEL (reference sequence). Trimming shortened V by 3 bases and J by 0 bases, and 26 bases separated the two germline ends. CDR3 protein: CASSQLLPQGWGNLNTEAFF. The CDR3 nucleotides are TGTGCCAGCAGCCAGCTCCTTCCACAGGGTTGGGGGAACCTGAACACTGAAGCTTTCTTT.

At least ten counts were recorded for this clone. The chain employs TRBV5-1 and TRBJ2-7, with TRBD2 as a possible D gene (5 bases). Germline-derived CDR1 and CDR2 are SGHRS and YFSETQ. This CDR3 comprises 11 residues. V was clipped by 0 bases and J by 7 bases, with 5 bases between them. CDR3 in amino acids: CASSLAGEQYF. The CDR3 bases are TGCGCCAGCAGCTTGGCGGGGGAGCAGTACTTC.

This clone occurred a few times. The chain recombines TRBV5-4 with TRBJ1-1, with a possible D match to TRBD1 (6 bases). CDR3 size: 13 residues. The V and J ends lost 5 bases and 1 base respectively, with 9 bases between them. The germline gives CDR1 SGHNT, CDR2 YYREEE (reference sequence). The CDR3 DNA sequence: TGTGCCAGCAGGACAGGAGAGAACACTGAAGCTTTCTTT. Protein: CASRTGENTEAFF. The full variable domain, its missing parts supplied by reference TRBV5-4 and TRBJ1-1, is ETGVTQSPTHLIKTRGQQVTLRCSSQSGHNTVSWYQQALGQGPQFIFQYYREEENGRGNFPPRFSGLQFPNYSSELNVNALELDDSALYLCASRTGENTEAFFGQGTRLTVV.

This chain connects TRBV4-2 to TRBJ1-6; D not resolved. The germline CDR1 and CDR2 sequences are LGHNA and YNFKEQ. V was pared by 2 bases and J by 7 bases, with 6 bases between. The CDR3 loop spans 13 amino acids. The DNA for the CDR3 is TGTGCCAGCAGCCAACCAACGAATTCACCCCTCCACTTT. This codes for CASSQPTNSPLHF.

This chain connects TRBV7-3 to TRBJ2-1; D remains ambiguous. Germline V CDR1 and CDR2: SGHTA, FQGTGA. V was pared by 0 bases and J by 0 bases, with 6 bases between. This CDR3 is 15 amino acids long. The CDR3 reads CASSLTRSSYNEQFF. The CDR3 DNA sequence: TGTGCCAGCAGCTTAACTAGAAGCTCCTACAATGAGCAGTTCTTC.

The rearrangement links TRBV5-4 to TRBJ1-1, with unresolved D. Germline V lookup: CDR1 SGHNT, CDR2 YYREEE (reference sequence). V was clipped by 2 bases and J by 2 bases, with 7 bases between them. This CDR3 spans 13 amino acids. The CDR3 sequence is CASSFWDNTEAFF. CDR3 coding DNA: TGTGCCAGCAGCTTTTGGGATAACACTGAAGCTTTCTTT. Full variable domain (outside the CDR3, taken from reference TRBV5-4 and TRBJ1-1): ETGVTQSPTHLIKTRGQQVTLRCSSQSGHNTVSWYQQALGQGPQFIFQYYREEENGRGNFPPRFSGLQFPNYSSELNVNALELDDSALYLCASSFWDNTEAFFGQGTRLTVV.

CDR3 loop: CANSRTSTDTQYF. The CDR3 DNA sequence: TGTGCCAACAGCCGGACTAGCACAGATACGCAGTATTTT. The chain joins TRBV10-3 to TRBJ2-3; maybe TRBD2 (5 bases). Deletions cut 10 bases from V and 0 bases from J, with 11 bases between. The CDR3 has 13 residues. Germline CDR1 ENHRY, CDR2 SYGVKD.

The chain combines TRBV27 with TRBJ1-1, with D hard to call. The germline CDR1 and CDR2 sequences are MNHEY and SMNVEV (reference sequence). V was pared by 4 bases and J by 1 base, with 16 bases between. CDR3 size: 16 residues. CDR3 sequence: CASSSLRRLGNTEAFF. In nucleotides, the CDR3 is TGTGCCAGCAGTTCCCTCCGACGTCTGGGGAACACTGAAGCTTTCTTT.